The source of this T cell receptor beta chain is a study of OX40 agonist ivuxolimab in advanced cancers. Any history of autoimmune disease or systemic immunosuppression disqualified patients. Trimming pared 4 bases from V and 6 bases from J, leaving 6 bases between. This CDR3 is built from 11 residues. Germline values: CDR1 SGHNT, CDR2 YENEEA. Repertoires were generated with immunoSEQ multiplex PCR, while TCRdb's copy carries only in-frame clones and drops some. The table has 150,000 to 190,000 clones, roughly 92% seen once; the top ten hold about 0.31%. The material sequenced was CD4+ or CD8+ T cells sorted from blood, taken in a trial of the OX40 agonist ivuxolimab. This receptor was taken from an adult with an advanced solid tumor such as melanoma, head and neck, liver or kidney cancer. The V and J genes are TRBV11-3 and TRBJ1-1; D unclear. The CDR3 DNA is TGTGCCAGCAGCTCCGGCCCTGAAGCTTTCTTT. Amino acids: CASSSGPEAFF.